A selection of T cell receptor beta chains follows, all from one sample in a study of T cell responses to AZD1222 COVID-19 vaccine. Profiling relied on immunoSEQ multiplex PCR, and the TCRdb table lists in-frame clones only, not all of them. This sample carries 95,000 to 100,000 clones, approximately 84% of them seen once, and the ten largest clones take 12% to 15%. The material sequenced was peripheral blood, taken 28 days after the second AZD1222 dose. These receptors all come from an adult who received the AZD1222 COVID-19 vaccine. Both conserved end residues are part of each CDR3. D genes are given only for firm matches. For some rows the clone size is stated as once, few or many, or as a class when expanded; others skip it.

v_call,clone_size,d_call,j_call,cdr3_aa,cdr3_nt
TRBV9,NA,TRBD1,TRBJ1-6,CASSDSGQGVSPLHF,TGTGCCAGCAGCGACTCGGGACAGGGAGTTTCACCCCTCCACTTT
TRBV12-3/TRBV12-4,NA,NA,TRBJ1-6,CASSLAGSPLHF,TGTGCCAGCAGTTTAGCGGGATCACCCCTCCACTTT
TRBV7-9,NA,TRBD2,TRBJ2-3,CASSPRASGGADTQYF,TGTGCCAGCAGCCCTAGAGCTAGCGGGGGTGCAGATACGCAGTATTTT
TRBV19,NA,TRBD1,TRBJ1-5,CASSTDRAANQPQHF,TGTGCCAGCTCGACCGACAGGGCCGCCAATCAGCCCCAGCATTTT
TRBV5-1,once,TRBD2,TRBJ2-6,CASSSLAGGAGANVLTF,TGCGCCAGCAGCTCACTAGCGGGGGGAGCAGGGGCCAACGTCCTGACTTTC
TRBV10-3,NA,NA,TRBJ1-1,CAISESKPGVAFF,TGTGCCATCAGTGAGTCGAAGCCGGGGGTGGCTTTCTTT
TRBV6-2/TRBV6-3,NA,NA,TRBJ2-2,CASSPGEETGTGELFF,TGTGCCAGCAGCCCCGGTGAGGAGACGGGCACCGGGGAGCTGTTTTTT
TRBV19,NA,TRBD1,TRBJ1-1,CASSIKGQGIGNTEAFF,TGTGCCAGTAGTATTAAGGGACAGGGAATTGGGAACACTGAAGCTTTCTTT
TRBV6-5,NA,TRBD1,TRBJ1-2,CASSRGTDLYGYTF,TGTGCCAGCAGTAGAGGGACAGATCTTTATGGCTACACCTTC
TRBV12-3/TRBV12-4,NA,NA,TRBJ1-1,CASRLMNTEAFF,TGTGCCAGCCGGCTCATGAACACTGAAGCTTTCTTT
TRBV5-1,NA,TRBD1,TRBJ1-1,CASSGGQGATEAFF,TGCGCCAGCAGCGGGGGACAGGGCGCCACTGAAGCTTTCTTT
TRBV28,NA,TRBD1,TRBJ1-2,CASSKGTVRGYTF,TGTGCCAGCAGTAAGGGGACAGTCCGTGGCTACACCTTC
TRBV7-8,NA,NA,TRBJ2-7,CASSRNPGYEQYF,TGTGCCAGCAGCCGAAACCCAGGGTACGAGCAGTACTTC
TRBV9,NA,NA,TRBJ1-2,CASSVRSLYGYTF,TGTGCCAGCAGCGTTAGGTCCCTCTATGGCTACACCTTC
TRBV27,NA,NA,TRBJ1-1,CASSLLRQNTEAFF,TGTGCCAGCAGTTTATTAAGGCAGAACACTGAAGCTTTCTTT
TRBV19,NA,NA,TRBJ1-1,CASSIAENTEAFF,TGTGCCAGTAGTATTGCAGAGAACACTGAAGCTTTCTTT
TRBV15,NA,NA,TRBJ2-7,CATSSGVGSEQYF,TGTGCCACTTCTTCGGGGGTTGGCTCCGAGCAGTACTTC
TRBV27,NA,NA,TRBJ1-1,CASSLHPRRDTEAFF,TGTGCCAGCAGCTTACACCCACGCCGAGACACTGAAGCTTTCTTT
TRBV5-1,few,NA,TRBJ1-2,CASSLEGRQNYGYTF,TGCGCCAGCAGCTTGGAGGGCAGGCAAAACTATGGCTACACCTTC
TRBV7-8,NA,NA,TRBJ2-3,CASSLRGDSTDTQYF,TGTGCCAGCAGCTTACGAGGGGACAGCACAGATACGCAGTATTTT
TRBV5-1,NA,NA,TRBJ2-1,CASSLAGESSYNEQFF,TGCGCCAGCAGCTTGGCCGGCGAGAGCTCCTACAATGAGCAGTTCTTC
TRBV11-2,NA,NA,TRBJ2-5,CASSSKGEVGETQYF,TGTGCCAGCAGCAGCAAGGGGGAAGTGGGAGAGACCCAGTACTTC
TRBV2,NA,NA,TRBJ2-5,CASSEHGEETQYF,TGTGCCAGCAGTGAACACGGGGAAGAGACCCAGTACTTC
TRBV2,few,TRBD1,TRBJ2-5,CASDPGGVVTQYF,TGTGCCAGCGATCCAGGGGGCGTCGTGACCCAGTACTTC
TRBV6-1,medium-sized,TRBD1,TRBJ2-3,CASSEESGGADTQYF,TGTGCCAGCAGTGAAGAGTCAGGGGGCGCAGATACGCAGTATTTT
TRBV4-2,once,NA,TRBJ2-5,CASGSRGEETQYF,TGTGCCAGCGGTTCGAGAGGGGAAGAGACCCAGTACTTC
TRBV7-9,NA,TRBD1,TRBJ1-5,CASSAQGDQPQHF,TGTGCCAGCAGCGCCCAGGGGGATCAGCCCCAGCATTTT
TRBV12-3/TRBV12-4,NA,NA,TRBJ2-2,CASSLRYTGELFF,TGTGCCAGCAGTTTAAGGTACACCGGGGAGCTGTTTTTT
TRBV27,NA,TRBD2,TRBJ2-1,CASSWGGRGGYEQFF,TGTGCCAGCAGTTGGGGAGGGAGGGGTGGATATGAGCAGTTCTTC
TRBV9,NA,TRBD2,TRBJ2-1,CASSVGTSSEQFF,TGTGCCAGCAGCGTAGGGACTAGCAGTGAGCAGTTCTTC
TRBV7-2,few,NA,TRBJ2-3,CASSPWDRAERAKDTQYF,TGTGCCAGCAGCCCATGGGATCGGGCCGAGAGGGCCAAAGATACGCAGTATTTT
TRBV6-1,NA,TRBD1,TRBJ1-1,CASSESIGAGGALRRF,TGTGCCAGCAGTGAAAGTATTGGGGCAGGGGGCGCCTTGAGACGCTTT
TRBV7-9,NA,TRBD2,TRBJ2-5,CASSQAGGETQYF,TGTGCCAGCAGCCAAGCGGGAGGGGAGACCCAGTACTTC
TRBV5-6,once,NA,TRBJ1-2,CASSLGLQQRGTYGYTF,TGTGCCAGCAGCTTGGGCCTCCAACAGAGGGGGACCTATGGCTACACCTTC
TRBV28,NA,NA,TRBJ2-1,CASSLHGAGKNNEQFF,TGTGCCAGCAGTTTACATGGGGCGGGGAAAAACAATGAGCAGTTCTTC
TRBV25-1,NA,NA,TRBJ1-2,CASSGAGPYGYTF,TGTGCCAGCAGTGGGGCAGGGCCCTATGGCTACACCTTC
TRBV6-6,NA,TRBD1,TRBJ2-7,CASSSGQGPYEQYF,TGTGCCAGCAGTTCGGGACAGGGTCCCTACGAGCAGTACTTC
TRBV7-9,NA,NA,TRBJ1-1,CASSLGGDLGAFF,TGTGCCAGCAGCTTAGGAGGGGATCTAGGAGCTTTCTTT
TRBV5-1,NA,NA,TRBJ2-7,CASSYPGTYEQYF,TGCGCCAGCAGCTATCCCGGGACCTACGAGCAGTACTTC
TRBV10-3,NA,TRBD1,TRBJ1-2,CAISETRGQEKKYGYTF,TGTGCCATCAGTGAGACCCGTGGACAGGAAAAGAAGTATGGCTACACCTTC